The entry below describes one T cell receptor (beta chain). TCRdb reprocessed the 5' RACE reads; each CDR3 protein has one entry and no DNA is given. The sample table sets out about 550,000 distinct CDR3 sequences. Germline CDR1 reads MNHEY; CDR2 reads SVGEGT. The CDR3 totals 14 residues. These data come from a study of T cells expressing NK-cell markers. The wider study: Sequencing of TCR beta repertoires drew on sorted CD3+CD56+NKG2C+, CD3+CD56+NKG2C- and CD3+CD56-NKG2C+ T cells.

The receptor comes from a man younger than 30 in good health. The chain employs TRBV6-2 or TRBV6-3 and TRBJ2-7; lacking DNA, the TRBD1 call made by TCRdb goes unchecked. Sequencing was performed on blood T cells: a sorted CD56 or NKG2C T cell subset, CD4+ or CD8+ T cells, or bulk PBMC T cells (not recorded which). This CDR3 is CASSIKSQGSEQYF.